Listed below are T cell receptor beta chains from one sample, sequenced in a study of regulatory T cells in long-lasting Graves disease. TCRdb passed the multiplex PCR reads through MiXCR, listing each CDR3 protein once. The sample has about 360,000 distinct CDR3 sequences, about a sixth seen once; the top ten hold 20%. The same data also contributed to another study, on T cells in Graves' hyperthyroidism and ophthalmopathy.

Specimen: peripheral blood mononuclear cells (PBMCs), collected at new diagnosis, from a patient treated with antithyroid drugs. The receptors were sampled from a woman younger than 30 with Graves disease. CDR3s include the opening cysteine and the closing phenylalanine or tryptophan.

j_call: TRBJ2-1; v_call: TRBV11-3; cdr3_aa: CASSLLPNEQFF
j_call: TRBJ2-1; v_call: TRBV20-1; cdr3_aa: CSALAGGLYNEQFF
j_call: TRBJ1-2; v_call: TRBV19; cdr3_aa: CASSHQQGTLNYGYTF
j_call: TRBJ2-3; v_call: TRBV4-2; cdr3_aa: CASSLDSLVGGSNTQYF
j_call: TRBJ2-1; v_call: TRBV4-1; cdr3_aa: CASSPVGLSYNEQFF
j_call: TRBJ2-3; v_call: TRBV5-1; cdr3_aa: CASTFNPYTDTQYF
j_call: TRBJ2-3; v_call: TRBV2; cdr3_aa: CASRILWTSGRETDTQYF
j_call: TRBJ2-1; v_call: TRBV6-2/TRBV6-3; cdr3_aa: CASSYSNAGNNEQFF
j_call: TRBJ1-5; v_call: TRBV24-1; cdr3_aa: CATSEGTSNQPQHF
j_call: TRBJ2-6; v_call: TRBV29-1; cdr3_aa: CSVYSGANVLTF
j_call: TRBJ2-7; v_call: TRBV18; cdr3_aa: CASSPLPVPGNYEQYF
j_call: TRBJ2-3; v_call: TRBV5-1; cdr3_aa: CASSLTIRQGLTDTQYF
j_call: TRBJ2-2; v_call: TRBV7-6; cdr3_aa: CASSLVRAGRGNTGELFF
j_call: TRBJ1-1; v_call: TRBV12-3/TRBV12-4; cdr3_aa: CASSFIGVTGTEAFF
j_call: TRBJ1-6; v_call: TRBV2; cdr3_aa: CASSEAPTSWGIGSPLHF
j_call: TRBJ2-2; v_call: TRBV7-9; cdr3_aa: CASSNGRNTGELFF